This TCR beta chain appears in the sequencing data of a study of cytomegalovirus exposure and HLA in healthy donors. The wider study: According to later analysis, the same platform produced the approximately 130 validation and 600 to 800 first-cohort repertoires.

General study findings and limits: According to the study, 150 to 200 TCR beta chains were cytomegalovirus-associated.

Ten or more counts support this clone. Its cognate antigen is unknown. Profiling relied on immunoSEQ multiplex PCR, and the TCRdb table lists in-frame clones only, not all of them. Of about 310,000 clones listed, approximately 85% are singletons. This sequence originates from a man under 40 in good health and CMV-seronegative. Sequenced sample: PBMCs.

CDR3 DNA: TGTGCCAGCAGGCTACCTCCAGGTGGCTACACCTTC. Its protein product is CASRLPPGGYTF. The chain joins TRBV7-2 to TRBJ1-2; D call uncertain. V was shortened by 6 bases and J by 7 bases, with 12 bases between the two germline ends. Germline V gene sequence: CDR1 SGHTA, CDR2 FQGNSA. The CDR3 totals 12 residues.